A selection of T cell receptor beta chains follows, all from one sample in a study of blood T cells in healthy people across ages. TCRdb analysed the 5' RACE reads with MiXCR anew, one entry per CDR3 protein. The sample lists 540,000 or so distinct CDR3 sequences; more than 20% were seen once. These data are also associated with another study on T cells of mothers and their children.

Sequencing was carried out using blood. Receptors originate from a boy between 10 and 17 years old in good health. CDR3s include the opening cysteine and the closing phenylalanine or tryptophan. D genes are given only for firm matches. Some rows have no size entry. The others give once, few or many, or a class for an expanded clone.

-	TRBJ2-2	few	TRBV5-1	CASSLRLADTGELFF	TGCGCCAGCAGCTTGAGATTGGCAGACACCGGGGAGCTGTTTTTT
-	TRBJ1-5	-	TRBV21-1	CASSKWGVLSNQPQHF	TGTGCCAGCAGCAAATGGGGGGTCTTAAGCAATCAGCCCCAGCATTTT
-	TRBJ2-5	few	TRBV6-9	CASSPEVGPQETQYF	TGTGCCAGCAGTCCTGAGGTGGGGCCCCAAGAGACCCAGTACTTC
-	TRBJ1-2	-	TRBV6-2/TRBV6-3	CASSYDYLGTYGYTF	TGTGCCAGCAGTTACGACTACCTGGGTACCTATGGCTACACCTTC
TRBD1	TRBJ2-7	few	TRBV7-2	CASSPGTGIGEQYF	TGTGCCAGCAGCCCCGGGACAGGGATAGGGGAGCAGTACTTC
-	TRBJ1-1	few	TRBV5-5	CASSFSARVGNTEAFF	TGTGCCAGCTCCTTTAGCGCGAGGGTCGGAAACACTGAAGCTTTCTTT
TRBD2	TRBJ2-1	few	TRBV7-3	CASSFRTSGISYNEQFF	TGTGCCAGCAGCTTCCGGACTAGCGGGATCTCCTACAATGAGCAGTTCTTC
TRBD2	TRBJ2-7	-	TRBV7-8	CATNLLAGNYEQYF	TGTGCCACCAACCTACTAGCGGGAAACTACGAGCAGTACTTC
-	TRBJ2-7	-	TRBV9	CASSVSTGVAYEQYF	TGTGCCAGCAGCGTTTCAACGGGAGTAGCCTACGAGCAGTACTTC
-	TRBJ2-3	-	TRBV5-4	CASSPEVGGTDTQYF	TGTGCCAGCAGTCCGGAGGTGGGGGGCACAGATACGCAGTATTTT
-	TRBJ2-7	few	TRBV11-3	CASSPYMGLEQYF	TGTGCCAGCAGCCCCTATATGGGCCTCGAGCAGTACTTC
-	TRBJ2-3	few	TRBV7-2	CASSRWGKVWGTDTQYF	TGTGCCAGCAGCCGATGGGGGAAGGTGTGGGGTACAGATACGCAGTATTTT
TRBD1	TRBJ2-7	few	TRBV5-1	CASSLAGQGIYEQYF	TGCGCCAGCAGCTTGGCTGGACAGGGGATCTACGAGCAGTACTTC
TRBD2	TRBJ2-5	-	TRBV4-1	CASSPTGEGHQETQYF	TGCGCCAGCAGCCCTACGGGGGAGGGCCATCAAGAGACCCAGTACTTC
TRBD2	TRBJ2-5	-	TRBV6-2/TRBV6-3	CASSSLAGPQETQYF	TGTGCCAGCAGTTCTTTAGCGGGGCCCCAAGAGACCCAGTACTTC
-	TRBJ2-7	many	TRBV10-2	CASSESTPDRSYEQYF	TGCGCCAGCAGTGAGTCGACCCCGGACCGATCATACGAGCAGTACTTC
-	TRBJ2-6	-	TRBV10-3	CAISEAEVSSGANVLTF	TGTGCCATCAGTGAGGCAGAAGTAAGCTCTGGGGCCAACGTCCTGACTTTC
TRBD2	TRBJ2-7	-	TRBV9	CASSAGSGGYEQYF	TGTGCCAGCAGCGCGGGTTCGGGGGGATACGAGCAGTACTTC
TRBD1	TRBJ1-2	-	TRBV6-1	CASSVNRGTYTF	TGTGCCAGCAGTGTTAACAGGGGTACCTACACCTTC
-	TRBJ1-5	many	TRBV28	CASSSPAGGSNQPQHF	TGTGCCAGCAGTTCTCCCGCAGGAGGGAGCAATCAGCCCCAGCATTTT
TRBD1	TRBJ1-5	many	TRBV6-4	CASSEAGGNQPQHF	TGTGCCAGCAGTGAGGCAGGGGGGAATCAGCCCCAGCATTTT
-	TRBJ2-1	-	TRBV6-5	CASSYWTGSFSYNEQFF	TGTGCCAGCAGTTACTGGACCGGAAGCTTCTCCTACAATGAGCAGTTCTTC